Below are 24 T cell receptor beta chains sequenced from a single sample in a study of identical twins. One entry per CDR3 protein results from TCRdb running MiXCR on the 5' RACE reads. The sample contains 1.5 million or so distinct CDR3 sequences, roughly 35% of which appear only once. The sequencing input was cord blood. The receptors were sampled from a newborn girl in good health.

The genes are TRBV11-2 and TRBJ2-1, with TRBD2 matching over 8 bases. This CDR3 is 18 amino acids long. The V segment lost 0 bases and the J segment 7 bases; nucleotides outside the gene matches: 14. Germline loops: CDR1 SGHAT, CDR2 FQNNGV. The CDR3 loop is CASSLEGVQAGVANEQFF. The DNA of the CDR3 is TGTGCCAGCAGCTTAGAGGGCGTCCAAGCGGGAGTAGCAAATGAGCAGTTCTTC.

This clonotype was recorded at least ten times. CDR3 loop: CAWSVGGNQPQHF. In DNA form, the CDR3 reads TGTGCCTGGAGTGTAGGGGGCAATCAGCCCCAGCATTTT. The chain is built from TRBV30 and TRBJ1-5, with a possible D match to TRBD1 (5 bases). The CDR3 has 13 residues. Germline CDR1 is GTSNPN and CDR2 is SVGIG (reference sequence). V lost 0 bases to trimming and J lost 2 bases, with 5 bases between them. Variable domain in full (rest from reference TRBV30 and TRBJ1-5): SQTIHQWPATLVQPVGSPLSLECTVEGTSNPNLYWYRQAAGRGLQLLFYSVGIGQISSEVPQNLSASRPQDRQFILSSKKLLLSDSGFYLCAWSVGGNQPQHFGDGTRLSIL.

Regarding this clonotype: This may arise from a read error, as a much more abundant clone is one base away. The chain uses TRBV25-1 and TRBJ1-1; no reliable D call. This CDR3 is 13 amino acids long. Germline lookup yields CDR1 MGHDK and CDR2 SYGVNS. CDR3 DNA: TGTGCCCGCAGTGAATGGGGGAACACTGAAGCTTTCTTT. Protein sequence: CARSEWGNTEAFF.

The CDR3 DNA sequence: TGTGCCACCAGCAGAGATGTTAGGACAGTCTATGGCTACACCTTC. As protein: CATSRDVRTVYGYTF. The V and J genes are TRBV15 and TRBJ1-2, with TRBD1 as a possible D gene (6 bases). Looked up from germline, CDR1 is LNHNV and CDR2 is YYDKDF (reference sequence). The CDR3 loop spans 15 amino acids. V was clipped by 0 bases and J by 4 bases, with 12 bases between them. Combining the CDR3 with reference TRBV15 and TRBJ1-2 gives the whole variable domain DAMVIQNPRYQVTQFGKPVTLSCSQTLNHNVMYWYQQKSSQAPKLLFHYYDKDFNNEADTPDNFQSRRPNTSFCFLDIRSPGLGDTAMYLCATSRDVRTVYGYTFGSGTRLTVV.

To note about this clonotype: The junction and the germline gene differ at one end; a read error may be behind it. The chain uses TRBV29-1 and TRBJ2-5, with D hard to call. The CDR3 is made up of 14 amino acids. Germline CDR1 reads SQVTM; CDR2 reads ANQGSEA. In nucleotides, the CDR3 is TGCAGCGTTGGATCGCGGCAGTTCCAAGTGACCCAGTACTTC. Protein: CSVGSRQFQVTQYF.

The table lists this clonotype with a few counts. The chain recombines TRBV24-1 with TRBJ2-7; unclear D gene. The length of the CDR3 is 14 residues. Per germline, CDR1 KGHDR and CDR2 SFDVKD. V was pared by 1 base and J by 7 bases, with 13 bases between. As DNA, the CDR3 is TGTGCCACCAGTGATTTAGGAGCGTACAATGAGCAGTACTTC. Translated, it gives CATSDLGAYNEQYF.

The chain is built from TRBV29-1 and TRBJ1-2; maybe TRBD1 (5 bases). V dropped 3 bases and J dropped 4 bases, with 12 bases sitting between them. There are 13 residues in the CDR3. Germline loops: CDR1 SQVTM, CDR2 ANQGSEA. In DNA form, the CDR3 reads TGCAGCGTTGAGGACAACGGACCCTATGGCTACACCTTC. Translation: CSVEDNGPYGYTF.

This clonotype was counted between two and nine times. The chain uses TRBV7-2 and TRBJ2-3; 8 nucleotides line up with TRBD1. Germline CDR1 SGHTA, CDR2 FQGNSA. Trimming at V came to 3 bases and at J to 0 bases, leaving 14 bases not matched to a gene. The CDR3 totals 19 residues. The CDR3 bases are TGTGCCAGCAGCTTTATTCTTGGACAGGGTCCTACTAGCACAGATACGCAGTATTTT. Encoded protein: CASSFILGQGPTSTDTQYF.

The chain couples TRBV30 to TRBJ1-2, with 7 bases identical to TRBD1. This CDR3 is 13 amino acids long. The trim removed 3 bases at V and 4 bases at J, leaving 5 bases unmatched. Looked up from germline, CDR1 is GTSNPN and CDR2 is SVGIG (reference sequence). The CDR3 nucleotides are TGTGCCTGGAGGCCGGGACAGCGCTATGGCTACACCTTC. Encoded protein: CAWRPGQRYGYTF. Full variable domain (outside the CDR3, taken from reference TRBV30 and TRBJ1-2): SQTIHQWPATLVQPVGSPLSLECTVEGTSNPNLYWYRQAAGRGLQLLFYSVGIGQISSEVPQNLSASRPQDRQFILSSKKLLLSDSGFYLCAWRPGQRYGYTFGSGTRLTVV.

The chain couples TRBV12-3 or TRBV12-4 to TRBJ2-7; D perhaps matches TRBD2 (7 bases). V was clipped by 2 bases and J by 6 bases, with 14 bases between them. CDR3 length: 14 residues. The CDR3 coding sequence is TGTGCCAGCAGTTTAAGGTGGGGGGGGCGCGAGCAGTACTTC. As protein: CASSLRWGGREQYF.

This clonotype occurred a few times. This chain links TRBV7-2 with TRBJ2-3, with TRBD2 identical over 7 bases. Germline CDR1 and CDR2: SGHTA and FQGNSA. This CDR3 spans 17 amino acids. Trimming cost V 4 bases and J 5 bases; bases outside gene matches: 15. CDR3 sequence (DNA): TGTGCCAGCAGCTCTGTGTTCGTTGGACTAGAAAGAGATACGCAGTATTTT. It encodes CASSSVFVGLERDTQYF.

The V call is TRBV29-1, the J call TRBJ2-7; no reliable D call. CDR3 size: 13 residues. Trimming stripped 1 base from V and 2 bases from J, with 9 bases between. In germline, CDR1 is SQVTM, CDR2 ANQGSEA. CDR3 in DNA: TGCAGCGTTGAAGGCGCGATCACCTACGAGCAGTACTTC. Its protein product is CSVEGAITYEQYF.

The chain is built from TRBV5-1 and TRBJ2-4; TRBD2 agrees at 11 bases. Germline CDR1 is SGHRS and CDR2 is YFSETQ. This CDR3 is built from 15 residues. Germline trimming cut 1 base from V and 7 bases from J; bases unmatched to any gene: 4. CDR3 coding DNA: TGCGCCAGCAGCTTGACTAGCGGGAGCACGAACATTCAGTACTTC. This gives the protein CASSLTSGSTNIQYF.

This clonotype was seen only a few times. The chain couples TRBV7-9 to TRBJ2-3; D gene ambiguous. CDR1 and CDR2 (germline): SEHNR, FQNEAQ (reference sequence). Trimming removed 5 bases from V and 2 bases from J, with 11 bases in between. CDR3 length equals 14 residues. Here the CDR3 reads CASSPRADTDTQYF. CDR3 nucleotide sequence: TGTGCCAGCAGCCCCCGGGCAGACACAGATACGCAGTATTTT.

This clonotype was counted between two and nine times. The V gene is TRBV7-2, the J gene TRBJ2-1; the match to TRBD2 covers 13 bases. J gave up 0 bases and V 6 bases, and 8 bases lay outside the gene matches. The CDR3 extends over 18 amino acids. CDR1 SGHTA and CDR2 FQGNSA come from the germline V gene. The CDR3 nucleotides are TGTGCCAGCAGTCACCGACTAGCGGGGGGTATCTCCTACAATGAGCAGTTCTTC. It encodes CASSHRLAGGISYNEQFF.

The rearrangement joins TRBV20-1 to TRBJ2-7, with D possibly matching TRBD1 (5 bases). CDR1 DFQATT and CDR2 SNEGSKA come from the germline V gene (reference sequence). V dropped 2 bases and J dropped 6 bases, with 8 bases sitting between them. The CDR3 runs to 11 residues. The CDR3 DNA follows: TGCAGTGCTAGACTCAGGGCCGAGCAGTACTTC. Protein product: CSARLRAEQYF.

V is TRBV5-1 and J is TRBJ2-7, with unresolved D. The CDR3 runs to 12 residues. Trimming pared 1 base from V and 6 bases from J, leaving 8 bases between. The germline gives CDR1 SGHRS, CDR2 YFSETQ. The chain's CDR3 is CASSLHKGEQYF. CDR3 bases: TGCGCCAGCAGCTTGCACAAGGGCGAGCAGTACTTC.

As regards this clonotype: With a much larger clone just one base away, this may be a read error. V and J are TRBV5-1 and TRBJ1-5, with D possibly TRBD1 on 5 matching bases. With 3 bases removed from V and 0 bases from J, the gap between germline ends came to 10 bases. CDR3 length: 15 amino acids. Per the germline V gene, CDR1 is SGHRS and CDR2 is YFSETQ. CDR3 residues: CASSSRGHSNQPQHF. For the CDR3, the DNA is TGCGCCAGCAGCTCGCGGGGCCATAGCAATCAGCCCCAGCATTTT.

This chain uses TRBV7-8 with TRBJ2-7; the match to TRBD1 covers 8 bases. V lost 4 bases to trimming and J lost 2 bases; unmatched junction nucleotides: 4. Germline CDR1 SGHVS, CDR2 FQNEAQ. This CDR3 has 14 residues. In DNA, the CDR3 is TGTGCCAGCAGCTCCGGGGGACAGGCCTACGAGCAGTACTTC. This codes for CASSSGGQAYEQYF.

The genes are TRBV20-1 and TRBJ1-4, with D possibly matching TRBD1 (5 bases). Trimming took 1 base from V and 5 from J, leaving 11 bases between them. This CDR3 contains 14 residues. The germline CDR1 and CDR2 sequences are DFQATT and SNEGSKA (reference sequence). The CDR3 loop is CSARGSGLNEKLFF. For the CDR3, the DNA is TGCAGTGCTAGAGGGTCAGGGTTAAATGAAAAACTGTTTTTT.

The gene calls are TRBV12-3 or TRBV12-4 and TRBJ2-3; 9 bases are a match to TRBD2. The V segment lost 6 bases and the J segment 2 bases; nucleotides outside the gene matches: 3. The CDR3 runs to 14 residues. The CDR3 DNA follows: TGTGCCAGCAGGTCTAGCGGGAACACAGATACGCAGTATTTT. It yields the protein CASRSSGNTDTQYF.

The chain couples TRBV19 to TRBJ2-7, with 8 bases identical to TRBD1. The CDR3 has 13 residues. J gave up 4 bases and V 6 bases, and 5 bases lay outside the gene matches. Germline values: CDR1 LNHDA, CDR2 SQIVND (reference sequence). This CDR3 is CASRERQGYEQYF. In nucleotides, the CDR3 is TGTGCCAGTAGGGAGAGACAGGGGTACGAGCAGTACTTC.

The chain uses TRBV10-2 and TRBJ2-3; no clear D. CDR1 WSHSY and CDR2 SAAADI come from the germline V gene. The V end was cut by 6 bases, the J end by 1 base, with 14 bases between. The CDR3 is 15 amino acids. CDR3 coding DNA: TGCGCCAGCAGCGACGTATTGAGGCGCACAGATACGCAGTATTTT. As protein: CASSDVLRRTDTQYF.

The chain carries TRBV28 and TRBJ2-1, with D possibly matching TRBD1 (5 bases). Germline CDR1 reads MDHEN; CDR2 reads SYDVKM. This CDR3 has 14 amino acids. Trimming stripped 5 bases from V and 8 bases from J, with 16 bases between. CDR3 sequence reads: CASSPDSPTDEQFF. In DNA, the CDR3 is TGTGCCAGCAGTCCCGACAGCCCGACCGATGAGCAGTTCTTC.